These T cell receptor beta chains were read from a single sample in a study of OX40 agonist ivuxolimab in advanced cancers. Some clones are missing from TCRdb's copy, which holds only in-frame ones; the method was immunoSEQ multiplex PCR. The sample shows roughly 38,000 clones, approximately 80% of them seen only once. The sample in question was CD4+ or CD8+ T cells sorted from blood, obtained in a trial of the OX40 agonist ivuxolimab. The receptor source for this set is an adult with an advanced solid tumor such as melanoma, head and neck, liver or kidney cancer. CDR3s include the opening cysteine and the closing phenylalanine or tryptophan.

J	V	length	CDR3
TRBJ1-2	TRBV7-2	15	CASSPQPTGLAGYTF
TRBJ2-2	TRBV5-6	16	CASSLSGAVLHGELFF
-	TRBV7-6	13	CASSLDPVYEQYF
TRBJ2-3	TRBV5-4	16	CASSLAGTLETDTQYF
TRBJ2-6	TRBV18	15	CASIHGGSGANVLTF
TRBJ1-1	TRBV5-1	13	CASSSSVNTEAFF
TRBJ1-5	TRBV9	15	CASSPRGQDNQPQHF
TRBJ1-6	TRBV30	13	CAWSVQGNSPLHF
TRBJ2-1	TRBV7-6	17	CASSLEGWRGGYNEQFF
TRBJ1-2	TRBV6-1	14	CASSDPTRVGPDFF
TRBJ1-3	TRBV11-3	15	CASSLEAGPGNTIYF
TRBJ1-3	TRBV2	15	CASTKNSISGNTIYF
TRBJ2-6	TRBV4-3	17	CASSQVQRSSGANVLTF
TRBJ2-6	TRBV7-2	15	CASSLGGSGANVLTF
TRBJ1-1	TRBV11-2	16	CASSQPGQEAGLRAFF
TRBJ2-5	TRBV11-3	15	CASSLGATREETQYF
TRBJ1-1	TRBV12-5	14	CASGPRDVNTEAFF
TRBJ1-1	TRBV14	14	CASSSRSGGIEAFF
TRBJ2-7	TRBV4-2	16	CASSPPGLAGSGEQYF
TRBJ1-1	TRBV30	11	CAWSPGLEAFF
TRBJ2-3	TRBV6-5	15	CASSYTRGETDTQYF